Detailed here is one TCR beta chain. Its antigen is not known. Germline CDR1 reads SGHVS; CDR2 reads FQNEAQ. V gave up 1 base and J gave up 4 bases; unmatched junction bases: 0. The CDR3 runs to 13 residues. These data come from a study of a mutant IDH1 vaccine in newly diagnosed glioma. About the study: Each patient was administered eight vaccinations, scheduled in weeks 1, 3, 5, 7, 11, 15, 19 and 23. Patients got their first vaccination 4-6 weeks after radiotherapy alone, or with temozolomide cycles.

As to time point: week 23, last vaccination. In every dose of vaccine, 300 ug of mutant IDH1 20-mer peptide was given alongside topical imiquimod. The donors had new WHO grade 3 or 4 astrocytomas; these were IDH1-mutant and ATRX-lost. Here immunoSEQ multiplex PCR was the method, and the copy in TCRdb shows in-frame clones only, minus some. The sample contains 50,000 to 70,000 clones, about 87% of which appear only once. The sequencing here drew on PBMCs, taken from a glioma patient whose treatment included an IDH1 peptide vaccine. The receptor was isolated from a man aged 18-30 years with glioma. V usage is TRBV7-8 and J usage is TRBJ2-5; the match to TRBD2 covers 7 bases. This CDR3 is CASSLGLAETQYF. Here the CDR3 DNA reads TGTGCCAGCAGCTTAGGACTAGCAGAGACCCAGTACTTC. Together with reference TRBV7-8 and TRBJ2-5, the CDR3 gives the full variable domain: GAGVSQSPRYKVAKRGQDVALRCDPISGHVSLFWYQQALGQGPEFLTYFQNEAQLDKSGLPSDRFFAERPEGSVSTLKIQRTQQEDSAVYLCASSLGLAETQYFGPGTRLLVL.